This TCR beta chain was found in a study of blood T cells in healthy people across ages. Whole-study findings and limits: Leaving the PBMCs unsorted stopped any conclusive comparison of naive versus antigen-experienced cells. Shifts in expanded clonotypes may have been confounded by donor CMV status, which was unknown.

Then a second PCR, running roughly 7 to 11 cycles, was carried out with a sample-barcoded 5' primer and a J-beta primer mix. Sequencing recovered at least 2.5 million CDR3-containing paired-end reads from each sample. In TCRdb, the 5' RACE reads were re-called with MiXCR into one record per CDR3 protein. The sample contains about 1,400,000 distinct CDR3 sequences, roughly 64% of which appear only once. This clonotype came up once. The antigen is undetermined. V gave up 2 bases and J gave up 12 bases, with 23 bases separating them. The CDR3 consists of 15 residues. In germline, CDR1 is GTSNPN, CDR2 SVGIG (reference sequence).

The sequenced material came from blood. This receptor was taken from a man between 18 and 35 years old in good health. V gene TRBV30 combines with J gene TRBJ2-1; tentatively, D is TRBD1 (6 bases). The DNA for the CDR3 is TGTGCCTGGAGTACGGACACAGGGCGAACAGATACGCAGTTCTTC. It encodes CAWSTDTGRTDTQFF.